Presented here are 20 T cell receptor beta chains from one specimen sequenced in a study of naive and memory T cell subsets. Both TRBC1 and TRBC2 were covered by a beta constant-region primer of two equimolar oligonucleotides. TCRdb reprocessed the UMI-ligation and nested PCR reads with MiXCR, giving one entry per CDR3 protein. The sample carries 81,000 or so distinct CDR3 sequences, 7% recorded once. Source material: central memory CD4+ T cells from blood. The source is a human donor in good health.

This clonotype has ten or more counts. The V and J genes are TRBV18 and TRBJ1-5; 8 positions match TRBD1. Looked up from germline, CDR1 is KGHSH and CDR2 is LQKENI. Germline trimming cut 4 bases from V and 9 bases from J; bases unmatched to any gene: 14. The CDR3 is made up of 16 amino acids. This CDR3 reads CASSLGTGSNGGPQHF. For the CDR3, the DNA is TGTGCCAGCTCACTTGGGACAGGTTCTAATGGGGGGCCCCAGCATTTT.

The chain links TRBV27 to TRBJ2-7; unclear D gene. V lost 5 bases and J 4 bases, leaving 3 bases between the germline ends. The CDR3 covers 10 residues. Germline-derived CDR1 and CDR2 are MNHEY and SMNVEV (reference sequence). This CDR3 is CASSPYEQYF. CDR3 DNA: TGTGCCAGCAGTCCATACGAGCAGTACTTC.

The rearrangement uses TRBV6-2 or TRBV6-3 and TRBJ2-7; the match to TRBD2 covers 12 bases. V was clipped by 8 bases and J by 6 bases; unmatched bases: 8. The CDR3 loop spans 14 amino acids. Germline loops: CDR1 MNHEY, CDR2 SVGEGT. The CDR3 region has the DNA TGTGCCAGCCTGCGGACTAGCGGGGCCTCCGAGCAGTACTTC. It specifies CASLRTSGASEQYF.

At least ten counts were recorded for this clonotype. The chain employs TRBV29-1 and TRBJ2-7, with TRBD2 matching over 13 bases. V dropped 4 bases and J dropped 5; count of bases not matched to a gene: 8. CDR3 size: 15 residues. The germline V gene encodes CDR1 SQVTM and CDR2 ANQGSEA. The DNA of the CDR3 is TGCAGCGTTGTCGGGACTAGCGGGATAGCGCACGAGCAGTACTTC. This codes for CSVVGTSGIAHEQYF.

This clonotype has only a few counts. CDR3 amino acids: CASSVGRGSGAEAFF. The CDR3 region has the DNA TGCGCCAGCAGTGTCGGGAGGGGGTCGGGCGCTGAAGCTTTCTTT. This sequence joins TRBV5-1 and TRBJ1-1; tentative D call: TRBD1 (6 bases). CDR1 is SGHRS and CDR2 is YFSETQ in the germline V gene. The CDR3 totals 15 residues. Trimming left V 5 bases short and J 6 bases short, with 20 bases between. Based on the CDR3 plus reference TRBV5-1 and TRBJ1-1, the full variable domain is KAGVTQTPRYLIKTRGQQVTLSCSPISGHRSVSWYQQTPGQGLQFLFEYFSETQRNKGNFPGRFSGRQFSNSRSEMNVSTLELGDSALYLCASSVGRGSGAEAFFGQGTRLTVV.

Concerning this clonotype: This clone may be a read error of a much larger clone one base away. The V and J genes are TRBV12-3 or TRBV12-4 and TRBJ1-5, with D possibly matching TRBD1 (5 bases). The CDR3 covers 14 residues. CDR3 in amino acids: CASTSEDTNQPQNF. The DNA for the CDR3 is TGTGCCAGCACTTCAGAGGACACCAATCAGCCCCAGAATTTT.

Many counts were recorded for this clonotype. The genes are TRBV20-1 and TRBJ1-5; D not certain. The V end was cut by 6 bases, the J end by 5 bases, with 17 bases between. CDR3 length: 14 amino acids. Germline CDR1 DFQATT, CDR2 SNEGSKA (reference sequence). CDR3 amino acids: CSAASLGSYQPQHF. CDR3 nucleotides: TGCAGTGCCGCTAGCCTGGGTTCTTATCAGCCCCAGCATTTT.

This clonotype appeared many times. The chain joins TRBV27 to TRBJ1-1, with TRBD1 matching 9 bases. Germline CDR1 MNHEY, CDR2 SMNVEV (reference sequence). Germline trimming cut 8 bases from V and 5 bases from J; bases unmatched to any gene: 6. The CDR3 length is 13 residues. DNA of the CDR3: TGTGCCAGCTGGTCGGACAGGGGAACTGAAGCTTTCTTT. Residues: CASWSDRGTEAFF.

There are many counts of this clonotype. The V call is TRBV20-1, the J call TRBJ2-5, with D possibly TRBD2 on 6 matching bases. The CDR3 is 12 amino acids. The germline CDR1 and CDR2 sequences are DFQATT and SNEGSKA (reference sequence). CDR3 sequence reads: CSAGLVQETQYF. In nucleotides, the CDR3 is TGCAGCGCGGGACTGGTACAAGAGACCCAGTACTTC.

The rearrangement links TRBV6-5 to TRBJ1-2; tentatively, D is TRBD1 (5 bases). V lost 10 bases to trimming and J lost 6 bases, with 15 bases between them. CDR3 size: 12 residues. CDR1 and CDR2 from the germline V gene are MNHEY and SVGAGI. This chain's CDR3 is CATRDIGDGYTF. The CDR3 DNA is TGTGCCACCAGGGATATAGGGGATGGCTACACCTTC.

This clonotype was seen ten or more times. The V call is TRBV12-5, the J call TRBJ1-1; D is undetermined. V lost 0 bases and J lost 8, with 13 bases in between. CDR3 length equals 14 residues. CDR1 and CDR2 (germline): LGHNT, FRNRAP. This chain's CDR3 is CASGLVPDTREAFF. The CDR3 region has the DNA TGTGCTAGTGGTTTGGTACCCGATACGAGGGAAGCTTTCTTT. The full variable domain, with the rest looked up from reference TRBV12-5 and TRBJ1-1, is DARVTQTPRHKVTEMGQEVTMRCQPILGHNTVFWYRQTMMQGLELLAYFRNRAPLDDSGMPKDRFSAEMPDATLATLKIQPSEPRDSAVYFCASGLVPDTREAFFGQGTRLTVV.

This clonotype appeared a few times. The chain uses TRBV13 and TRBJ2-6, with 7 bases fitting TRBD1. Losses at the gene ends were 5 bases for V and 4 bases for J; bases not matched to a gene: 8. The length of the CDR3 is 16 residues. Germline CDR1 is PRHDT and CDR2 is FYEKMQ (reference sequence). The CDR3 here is CASSRQGTSGANVLTF. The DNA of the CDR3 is TGTGCCAGCAGCCGACAGGGAACTTCAGGGGCCAACGTCCTGACTTTC. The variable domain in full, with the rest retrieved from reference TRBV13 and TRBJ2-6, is AAGVIQSPRHLIKEKRETATLKCYPIPRHDTVYWYQQGPGQDPQFLISFYEKMQSDKGSIPDRFSAQQFSDYHSELNMSSLELGDSALYFCASSRQGTSGANVLTFGAGSRLTVL.

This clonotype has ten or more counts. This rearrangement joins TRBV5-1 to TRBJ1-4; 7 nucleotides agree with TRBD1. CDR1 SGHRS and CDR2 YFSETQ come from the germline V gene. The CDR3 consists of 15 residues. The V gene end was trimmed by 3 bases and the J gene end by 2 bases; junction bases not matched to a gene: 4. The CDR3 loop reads CASSSYRGTNEKLFF. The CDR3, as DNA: TGCGCCAGCAGCTCCTACAGGGGTACTAATGAAAAACTGTTTTTT.

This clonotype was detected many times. CDR3 sequence (DNA): TGTGCCAGCAGCTTACTAGCGTGGAAAGATACGCAGTATTTT. The encoded protein is CASSLLAWKDTQYF. The V and J genes are TRBV7-2 and TRBJ2-3; the D gene is possibly TRBD2 (6 bases). This CDR3 region has 14 residues. Trimming stripped 2 bases from V and 5 bases from J, with 11 bases between. The germline V gene has CDR1 SGHTA and CDR2 FQGNSA.

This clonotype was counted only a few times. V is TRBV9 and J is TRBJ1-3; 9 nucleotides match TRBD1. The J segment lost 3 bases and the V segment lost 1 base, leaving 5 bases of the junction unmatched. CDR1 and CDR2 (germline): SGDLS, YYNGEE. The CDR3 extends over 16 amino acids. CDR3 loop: CASSVTGGGGGNTIYF. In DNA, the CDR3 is TGTGCCAGCAGCGTAACAGGGGGCGGAGGTGGAAACACCATATATTTT.

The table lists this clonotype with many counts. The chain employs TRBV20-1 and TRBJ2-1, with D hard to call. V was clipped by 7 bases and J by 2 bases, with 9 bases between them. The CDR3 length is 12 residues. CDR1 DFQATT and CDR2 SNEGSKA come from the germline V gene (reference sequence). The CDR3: CSVPTTYNEQFF. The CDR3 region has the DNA TGCAGTGTCCCCACCACCTACAATGAGCAGTTCTTC.

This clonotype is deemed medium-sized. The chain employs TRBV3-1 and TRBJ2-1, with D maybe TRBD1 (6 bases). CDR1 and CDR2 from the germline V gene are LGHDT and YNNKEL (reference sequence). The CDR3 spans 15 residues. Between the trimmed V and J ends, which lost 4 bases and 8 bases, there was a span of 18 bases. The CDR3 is CASSLRQAMGDEQFF. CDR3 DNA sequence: TGTGCCAGCAGCCTAAGACAGGCAATGGGCGATGAGCAGTTCTTC.

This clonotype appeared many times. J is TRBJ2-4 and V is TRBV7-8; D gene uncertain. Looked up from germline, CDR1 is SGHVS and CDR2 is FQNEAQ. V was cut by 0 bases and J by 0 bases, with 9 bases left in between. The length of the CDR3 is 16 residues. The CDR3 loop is CASSLAGGVAKNIQYF. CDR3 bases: TGTGCCAGCAGCTTAGCGGGCGGAGTAGCCAAAAACATTCAGTACTTC.

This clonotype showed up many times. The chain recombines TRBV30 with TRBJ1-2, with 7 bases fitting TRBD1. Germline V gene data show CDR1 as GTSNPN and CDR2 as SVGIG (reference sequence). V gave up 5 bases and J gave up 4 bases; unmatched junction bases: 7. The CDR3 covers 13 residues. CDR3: CAWGTGTVYGYTF. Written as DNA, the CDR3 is TGTGCCTGGGGGACGGGGACAGTCTATGGCTACACCTTC.

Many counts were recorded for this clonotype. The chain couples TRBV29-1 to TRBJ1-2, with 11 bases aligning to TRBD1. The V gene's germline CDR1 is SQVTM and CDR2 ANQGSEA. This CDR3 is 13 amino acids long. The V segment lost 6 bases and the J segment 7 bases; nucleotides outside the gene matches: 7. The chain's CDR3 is CSVGGQGALGYTF. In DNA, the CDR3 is TGCAGCGTAGGAGGACAGGGGGCGCTTGGCTACACCTTC.